This paragraph reports one T cell receptor beta chain. The data stem from a study of blood T cell repertoires in COVID-19. The overall study: The United States, Italy and Spain provided the acute and convalescent COVID-19 samples. T cells, B-cell-depleted T cells, or PBMCs supplied cDNA or gDNA.

The CDR3 loop spans 16 amino acids. The germline CDR1 and CDR2 sequences are SGHRS and YFSETQ. V dropped 0 bases and J dropped 0 bases, with 12 bases sitting between them. As handled by the study authors: Scientists estimated how many nucleated cells there were by amplifying reference gene primers. TCRdb's table, derived via immunoSEQ multiplex PCR, lists solely in-frame clones and lacks some. Clonal size and the V and J genes are those of that table, whereas D and trimming came from the DNA. The table has tens of thousands of clones, around 69% seen once. The TCR sequence derives from a man aged 65 to 79 with active or convalescent COVID-19. The V and J genes are TRBV5-1 and TRBJ2-5; D is possibly TRBD2 (5 bases). The specimen was peripheral blood. CDR3 DNA sequence: TGCGCCAGCAGCTTGGTGGGAGCGTCGCACCAAGAGACCCAGTACTTC. The encoded protein is CASSLVGASHQETQYF. The full variable domain, with the rest looked up from reference TRBV5-1 and TRBJ2-5, is KAGVTQTPRYLIKTRGQQVTLSCSPISGHRSVSWYQQTPGQGLQFLFEYFSETQRNKGNFPGRFSGRQFSNSRSEMNVSTLELGDSALYLCASSLVGASHQETQYFGPGTRLLVL.